Below, 9 T cell receptor beta chains from the same sample are listed, as sequenced in a study of metastatic and nonmetastatic thyroid tumors. TCRdb reanalyzed the PCR reads via MiXCR. The sample comprises roughly 13,000 clones, approximately 27% of which are singletons, and about 18% rests with the top ten. All patients were treatment-naive before thyroid surgery. The sequencing input was tumor tissue. Receptors originate from a female donor with papillary thyroid cancer or a benign thyroid nodule (not recorded which). Some clones in this sample may be carry-over from other donors' samples.

By sample fraction, this clone is medium-sized (0.01 to 0.1%). The chain couples TRBV19 to TRBJ2-4; possibly TRBD1 for D (5 bases). Germline V gene lookup returns CDR1 LNHDA and CDR2 SQIVND (reference sequence). V shed 5 bases and J shed 4 bases, with 12 bases lying between them. This CDR3 spans 14 amino acids. The CDR3 DNA sequence: TGTGCCAGTAGTCGGATTGACAGTAAAAACATTCAGTACTTC. The encoded protein is CASSRIDSKNIQYF.

V is TRBV6-1 and J is TRBJ1-2; 7 bases agree with TRBD1. There are 14 residues in the CDR3. The V segment lost 6 bases and the J segment 0 bases; nucleotides outside the gene matches: 4. Germline loops: CDR1 MNHNS, CDR2 SASEGT. Here the CDR3 DNA reads TGTGCCAGCAGGACAGGGTCTGCTAACTATGGCTACACCTTC. It encodes CASRTGSANYGYTF.

In this sample, this clone turned up many times. A much larger clone lies a single base off, so this may be a read error. This same CDR3 is encoded by further DNA sequences in the sample. The gene calls are TRBV6-2 or TRBV6-3 and TRBJ1-3; D possibly corresponds to TRBD1 (5 bases). V gave up 6 bases and J gave up 5 bases, with 17 bases separating them. Germline assignment: CDR1 MNHEY and CDR2 SVGEGT. The CDR3 is 15 residues long. The CDR3 loop is CASRSGTANRNTIYF. The CDR3 DNA reads as TGTGCCAGCAGGTCCGGGACGGCGAACAGAAACACCATATATTTT.

Relative to its sample, this clone is medium-sized. The V call is TRBV18, the J call TRBJ2-1, with D tentatively TRBD1 (6 bases). Germline V gene lookup returns CDR1 KGHSH and CDR2 LQKENI. V was pared by 4 bases and J by 3 bases, with 10 bases between. This CDR3 region has 14 residues. For the CDR3, the DNA is TGTGCCAGCTCACTACAGGGTTACTACAATGAGCAGTTCTTC. Translating gives CASSLQGYYNEQFF.

This clone is judged medium-sized (0.01 to 0.1%). The chain couples TRBV11-2 to TRBJ2-7; the match to TRBD2 covers 10 bases. This CDR3 has 16 amino acids. The germline gives CDR1 SGHAT, CDR2 FQNNGV. The trim removed 0 bases at V and 6 bases at J, leaving 8 bases unmatched. The CDR3 DNA sequence: TGTGCCAGCAGCTTAGATGCTAGCGGGAGCTCCGCCGAGCAGTACTTC. Translation: CASSLDASGSSAEQYF.

This clone was seen only a few times. CDR3 coding DNA: TGTGCCAGCAGTAGGGGAGGCTGCGGCTACACCTTC. It translates to CASSRGGCGYTF. The J gene is TRBJ1-2, the V gene TRBV6-1; D is perhaps TRBD1 (5 bases). Trimming removed 5 bases at V and 8 bases at J, with 12 bases between. The germline CDR1 and CDR2 sequences are MNHNS and SASEGT. The CDR3 has 12 amino acids.

In its sample, this clone was seen many times. The CDR3 sequence is CASSLDKNTEAFF. The CDR3 DNA sequence: TGCGCCAGCAGCTTAGACAAGAACACTGAAGCTTTCTTT. The chain couples TRBV5-1 to TRBJ1-1, with D unresolved. This CDR3 contains 13 residues. Germline V gives CDR1 SGHRS, CDR2 YFSETQ. V lost 2 bases and J 1 base, leaving 6 bases between the germline ends.

Concerning this clone itself: This may stem from a read error, because a much larger clone lies one nucleotide away. The chain links TRBV7-3 to TRBJ2-1; D ambiguous. This CDR3 spans 14 amino acids. Germline V CDR1 and CDR2: SGHTA, FQGTGA. CDR3 sequence (DNA): TGTGCCAGCAGCGTATCGGACGTAAACAGTGAGCATTTCTTC. It codes for CASSVSDVNSEHFF. The full variable domain, its missing parts supplied by reference TRBV7-3 and TRBJ2-1, is GAGVSQTPSNKVTEKGKYVELRCDPISGHTALYWYRQSLGQGPEFLIYFQGTGAADDSGLPNDRFFAVRPEGSVSTLKIQRTERGDSAVYLCASSVSDVNSEHFFGPGTRLTVL.

Remarks on this clone: With a much larger clone just one base away, this may be a read error. The same CDR3 arises from other DNA sequences in this sample as well. This chain uses TRBV15 with TRBJ2-6; D gene uncertain. Germline loops: CDR1 LNHNV, CDR2 YYDKDF (reference sequence). Between the trimmed V and J ends, which lost 3 bases and 1 base, there was a span of 7 bases. The CDR3 runs to 15 residues. The CDR3 loop reads CATSREGSGANVLTF. The CDR3 coding sequence is TGTGCCACCAGCAGGGAAGGGTCTGGGGCCAACGTCCTGACTTTC.